This entry lists 23 T cell receptor beta chains sequenced from one sample in a study of control samples from healthy donors and cancer patients. Sequencing used immunoSEQ multiplex PCR; TCRdb keeps in-frame clones, though not all of them. The profile shows fewer than 200,000 clones, roughly 89% of them singletons. The sample comprised blood. The receptors here all came from a woman between 45 and 60 years old in good health.

This rearrangement joins TRBV30 to TRBJ2-3; 13 nucleotides match TRBD2. CDR3 length: 16 residues. CDR1 is GTSNPN, CDR2 SVGIG, per germline (reference sequence). The junction had 6 bases not matched to a gene; V was cut back by 4 bases and J by 2 bases. CDR3 sequence: CAWTLGLAGPTDTQYF. The CDR3, as DNA: TGTGCCTGGACCCTGGGACTAGCGGGACCCACAGATACGCAGTATTTT.

V gene TRBV5-8 combines with J gene TRBJ2-1, with 11 bases identical to TRBD1. The junction had 3 bases not matched to a gene; V was cut back by 2 bases and J by 5 bases. This CDR3 is built from 15 residues. CDR1 and CDR2 (germline): SGHTS, YDEGEE. The CDR3 DNA follows: TGTGCCAGCAGCTTCCGGGACAGGGGGAACAATGAGCAGTTCTTC. Translated, it gives CASSFRDRGNNEQFF.

The rearrangement joins TRBV4-3 to TRBJ2-5; 8 bases align to TRBD2. Germline CDR1 and CDR2: LGHNA and YSLEER. This CDR3 has 15 amino acids. The ends lost 0 bases at V and 5 bases at J; junction bases unmatched: 5. The CDR3 bases are TGCGCCAGCAGCCAAGAAGACGGGGGGGTGGAGACCCAGTACTTC. This sequence encodes CASSQEDGGVETQYF.

CDR3 nucleotide sequence: TGTGCCAGCAGCCCTTACACTACAGGGTTTAAAATAGGTAACACTGAAGCTTTCTTT. Protein: CASSPYTTGFKIGNTEAFF. The chain is built from TRBV14 and TRBJ1-1, with D maybe TRBD1 (6 bases). V was pared by 4 bases and J by 2 bases, with 26 bases between. The CDR3 has 19 residues. CDR1 and CDR2 (germline): SGHDN, FVKESK.

The V and J genes are TRBV7-9 and TRBJ2-7, with TRBD1 identical over 8 bases. Germline V gene lookup returns CDR1 SEHNR and CDR2 FQNEAQ (reference sequence). The CDR3 runs to 16 residues. Germline trimming cut 1 base from V and 0 bases from J; bases unmatched to any gene: 5. The CDR3 spells CASSLVVTGASYEQYF. CDR3 DNA: TGTGCCAGCAGCTTAGTCGTGACAGGGGCCTCCTACGAGCAGTACTTC.

The chain joins TRBV12-1 to TRBJ2-5; the table's D call of TRBD2 was not tested on the DNA. TRBV12-1 is designated a pseudogene. The CDR3 extends over 18 amino acids. For the CDR3, the DNA is TGTGCCAGCAGCTTTGCGGAGGGGCTTTGGGTTTTCGAAGAGACCCAGTACTTC. As protein: CASSFAEGLWVFEETQYF.

The chain combines TRBV14 with TRBJ1-5; TRBD1 matches at 11 bases. The ends lost 8 bases at V and 10 bases at J; junction bases unmatched: 7. The germline V gene has CDR1 SGHDN and CDR2 FVKESK. The CDR3 consists of 13 residues. The CDR3 sequence is CASSSGTGGPQHF. Here the CDR3 DNA reads TGTGCCAGCTCCTCCGGGACAGGGGGTCCCCAGCATTTT.

The chain joins TRBV5-1 to TRBJ2-7; no reliable D call. This CDR3 is built from 14 residues. Germline V gene data show CDR1 as SGHRS and CDR2 as YFSETQ. Between the trimmed V and J ends, which lost 2 bases and 2 bases, there was a span of 11 bases. CDR3 DNA sequence: TGCGCCAGCAGCTTCTATGGGCCCCCCTACGAGCAGTACTTC. Translating gives CASSFYGPPYEQYF.

The chain is built from TRBV6-5 and TRBJ2-1, with TRBD2 as a possible D gene (6 bases). With 8 bases removed from V and 6 bases from J, the gap between germline ends came to 17 bases. The CDR3 sequence is 14 residues long. The germline V gene has CDR1 MNHEY and CDR2 SVGAGI. CDR3 nucleotides: TGTGCCAGCCGCTTTCGGGGGATCTTCAATGAGCAGTTCTTC. Translating it yields CASRFRGIFNEQFF.

To note about this clone: Other DNA sequences in this sample translate to the same CDR3. The CDR3 region has the DNA TGCGCCAGCAGCCCTCGGGAAGACCGAGGGGGAAAACTGTTTTTT. Its translation is CASSPREDRGGKLFF. The chain is built from TRBV5-1 and TRBJ1-4, with D possibly TRBD1 on 6 matching bases. Trimming stripped 4 bases from V and 10 bases from J, with 20 bases between. The CDR3 loop spans 15 amino acids. Germline V CDR1 and CDR2: SGHRS, YFSETQ.

The gene calls are TRBV6-5 and TRBJ2-5, with 10 bases lining up with TRBD2. The J segment lost 5 bases and the V segment lost 9 bases, leaving 9 bases of the junction unmatched. From germline, CDR1 is MNHEY and CDR2 SVGAGI. This CDR3 comprises 14 residues. In DNA, the CDR3 is TGTGCCAGTGGAGGTAGCGGGGGGAGGGAGACCCAGTACTTC. As protein: CASGGSGGRETQYF.

This sequence joins TRBV5-1 and TRBJ1-1; 10 nucleotides line up with TRBD1. This CDR3 spans 16 amino acids. Germline values: CDR1 SGHRS, CDR2 YFSETQ. Trimming at V came to 0 bases and at J to 3 bases, leaving 5 bases not matched to a gene. This CDR3 reads CASSLGQGAMDTEAFF. The CDR3, as DNA: TGCGCCAGCAGCTTGGGACAGGGGGCGATGGACACTGAAGCTTTCTTT.

The chain couples TRBV24-1 to TRBJ1-1; no firm D call. This CDR3 is built from 12 residues. Germline V CDR1 and CDR2: KGHDR, SFDVKD. The ends were cut back, 1 base at V and 11 bases at J, with 10 bases in the middle. The CDR3 is CATSDFSHAAFF. Written as DNA, the CDR3 is TGTGCCACCAGTGATTTTAGTCACGCGGCTTTCTTT.

This chain links TRBV30 with TRBJ1-4; maybe TRBD1 (5 bases). V dropped 3 bases and J dropped 10 bases, with 15 bases sitting between them. The CDR3 loop spans 13 amino acids. Germline values: CDR1 GTSNPN, CDR2 SVGIG (reference sequence). The CDR3 reads CAWSANTGGKLFF. CDR3 nucleotide sequence: TGTGCCTGGAGCGCAAATACCGGGGGAAAACTGTTTTTT. Using reference TRBV30 and TRBJ1-4 for the parts outside the CDR3, the full variable domain is SQTIHQWPATLVQPVGSPLSLECTVEGTSNPNLYWYRQAAGRGLQLLFYSVGIGQISSEVPQNLSASRPQDRQFILSSKKLLLSDSGFYLCAWSANTGGKLFFGSGTQLSVL.

The chain employs TRBV10-3 and TRBJ2-3; perhaps TRBD1 as D (6 bases). CDR3 length equals 14 residues. V was trimmed by 8 bases and J by 0 bases, leaving 12 bases between them. CDR1 is ENHRY, CDR2 SYGVKD, per germline. The CDR3 loop reads CAIDRSSSTDTQYF. The CDR3 nucleotides read TGTGCCATCGACAGGTCATCTAGCACAGATACGCAGTATTTT.

This rearrangement joins TRBV27 to TRBJ2-7; TRBD1 agrees at 8 bases. In germline, CDR1 is MNHEY, CDR2 SMNVEV (reference sequence). This CDR3 comprises 18 residues. J lost 5 bases, V lost 5 bases, and 20 bases had no gene match. CDR3 nucleotide sequence: TGTGCCAGCAGTCCTTCTCCCTACGGGCAGGGGGCTGGAAACGAGCAGTACTTC. Amino acids: CASSPSPYGQGAGNEQYF.

The chain carries TRBV9 and TRBJ2-7; 10 bases fit TRBD2. The V gene's germline CDR1 is SGDLS and CDR2 YYNGEE. J was trimmed by 7 bases and V by 0 bases; bases with no gene match: 7. CDR3 length: 15 amino acids. The CDR3 DNA follows: TGTGCCAGCAGCGTAGGGCCCAGCGGGAGGGATGAGCAGTACTTC. Translating it yields CASSVGPSGRDEQYF.

This CDR3 is CASSPATTGDHGYTF. CDR3 nucleotides: TGTGCCAGCTCACCAGCTACAACAGGGGATCATGGCTACACCTTC. V usage is TRBV18 and J usage is TRBJ1-2; 7 bases map to TRBD1. Germline V gene lookup returns CDR1 KGHSH and CDR2 LQKENI. The CDR3 extends over 15 amino acids. V gave up 2 bases and J gave up 6 bases; unmatched junction bases: 9.

The V call is TRBV9, the J call TRBJ1-2; D ambiguous. The CDR3 runs to 15 residues. V was pared by 0 bases and J by 4 bases, with 13 bases between. Germline V gives CDR1 SGDLS, CDR2 YYNGEE. The chain's CDR3 is CASSVGSGGSYGYTF. The CDR3 nucleotides are TGTGCCAGCAGCGTAGGATCGGGCGGAAGCTATGGCTACACCTTC.

This clone is a singleton in its sample. This chain joins TRBV3-1 (or the pseudogene TRBV3-2) and TRBJ1-5; D is unresolved. Germline lookup yields CDR1 LGHDT and CDR2 YNNKEL (reference sequence). The length of the CDR3 is 15 residues. Trimming removed 9 bases at V and 2 bases at J, with 17 bases between. The CDR3 region is CARTPGACGNQPQHF. In DNA, the CDR3 is TGTGCCAGGACCCCGGGTGCGTGTGGCAATCAGCCCCAGCATTTT.

The rearrangement links TRBV28 to TRBJ2-5, with D perhaps matching TRBD2 (7 bases). V was clipped by 10 bases and J by 5 bases, with 14 bases between them. The CDR3 spans 12 residues. CDR1 MDHEN and CDR2 SYDVKM come from the germline V gene. The CDR3 protein is CATWGGLETQYF. CDR3 in DNA: TGTGCCACATGGGGGGGCTTGGAGACCCAGTACTTC.

The count of this clone is one. V gene TRBV27 combines with J gene TRBJ2-1; tentative D call: TRBD2 (6 bases). This CDR3 comprises 16 residues. V was trimmed by 0 bases and J by 2 bases, leaving 11 bases between them. Germline CDR1 and CDR2: MNHEY and SMNVEV (reference sequence). The chain's CDR3 is CASSLSIAGPYNEQFF. For the CDR3, the DNA is TGTGCCAGCAGTTTATCGATCGCGGGACCCTACAATGAGCAGTTCTTC.

The chain is built from TRBV24-1 and TRBJ2-3, with D unresolved. Germline V gene sequence: CDR1 KGHDR, CDR2 SFDVKD. The CDR3 spans 16 residues. V was pared by 3 bases and J by 2 bases, with 14 bases between. In DNA, the CDR3 is TGTGCCACCAGTGATCCTGCCCAACGGTCCACAGATACGCAGTATTTT. Translating it yields CATSDPAQRSTDTQYF.